This T cell receptor (beta chain) was sequenced in a study of CD8 T cells in ankylosing spondylitis. Findings and limits, study-wide: A motif of eight highly homologous TCR beta variants was seen as apparently characteristic of ankylosing spondylitis blood. Before this, some motif variants had been reported in reactive arthritis synovial fluid and blood.

In its sample, this clonotype was seen a few times. Its antigen remains unidentified. TCRdb re-derived calls from the 5' RACE reads in MiXCR, one entry per CDR3 protein. The sample contains roughly 700,000 distinct CDR3 sequences, under 20% of which appear only once. The CDR3 has 16 amino acids. The germline V gene encodes CDR1 SGHTA and CDR2 FQGNSA. Trimming removed 2 bases from V and 5 bases from J; junction bases left unmatched: 11. The J gene is TRBJ2-7, the V gene TRBV7-2, with TRBD1 identical over 8 bases. The origin of this receptor is a male donor with ankylosing spondylitis. The sequencing input was blood, either unsorted or a sorted T cell fraction (not recorded which). The CDR3 DNA reads TGTGCCAGCAGCTTACAGGCAGGGGGCTTGATCCACGAGCAGTACTTC. This encodes CASSLQAGGLIHEQYF.